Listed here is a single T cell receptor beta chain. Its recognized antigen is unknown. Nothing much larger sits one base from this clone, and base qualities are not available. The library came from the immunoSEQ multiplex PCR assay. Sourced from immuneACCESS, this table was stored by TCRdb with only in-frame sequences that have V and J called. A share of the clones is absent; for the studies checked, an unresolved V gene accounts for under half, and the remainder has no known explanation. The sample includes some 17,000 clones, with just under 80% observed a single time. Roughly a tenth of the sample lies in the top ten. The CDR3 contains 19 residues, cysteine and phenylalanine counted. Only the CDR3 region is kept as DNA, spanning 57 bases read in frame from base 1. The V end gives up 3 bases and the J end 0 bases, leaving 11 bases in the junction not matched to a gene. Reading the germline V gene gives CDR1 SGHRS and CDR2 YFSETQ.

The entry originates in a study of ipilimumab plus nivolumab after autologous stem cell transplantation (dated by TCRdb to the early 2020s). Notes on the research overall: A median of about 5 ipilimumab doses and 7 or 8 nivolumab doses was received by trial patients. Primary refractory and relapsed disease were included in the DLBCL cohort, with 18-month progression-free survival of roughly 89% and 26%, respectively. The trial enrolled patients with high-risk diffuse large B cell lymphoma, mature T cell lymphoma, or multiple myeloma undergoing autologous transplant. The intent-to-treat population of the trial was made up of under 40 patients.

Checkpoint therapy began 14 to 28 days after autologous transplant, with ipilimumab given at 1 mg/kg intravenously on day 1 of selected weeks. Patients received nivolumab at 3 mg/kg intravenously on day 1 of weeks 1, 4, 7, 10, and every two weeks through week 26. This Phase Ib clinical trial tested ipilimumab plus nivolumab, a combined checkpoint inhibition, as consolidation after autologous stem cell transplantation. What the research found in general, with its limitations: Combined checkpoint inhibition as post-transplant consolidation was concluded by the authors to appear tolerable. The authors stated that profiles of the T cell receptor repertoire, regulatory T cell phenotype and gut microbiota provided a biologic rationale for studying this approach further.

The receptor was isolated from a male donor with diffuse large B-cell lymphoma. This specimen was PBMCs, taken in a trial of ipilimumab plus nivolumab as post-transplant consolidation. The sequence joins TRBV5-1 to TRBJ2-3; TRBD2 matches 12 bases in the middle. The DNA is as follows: TGCGCCAGCAGCTCGCCCCCGGGACTAGCGGGCTTTAGCACAGATACGCAGTATTTT. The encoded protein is CASSSPPGLAGFSTDTQYF.